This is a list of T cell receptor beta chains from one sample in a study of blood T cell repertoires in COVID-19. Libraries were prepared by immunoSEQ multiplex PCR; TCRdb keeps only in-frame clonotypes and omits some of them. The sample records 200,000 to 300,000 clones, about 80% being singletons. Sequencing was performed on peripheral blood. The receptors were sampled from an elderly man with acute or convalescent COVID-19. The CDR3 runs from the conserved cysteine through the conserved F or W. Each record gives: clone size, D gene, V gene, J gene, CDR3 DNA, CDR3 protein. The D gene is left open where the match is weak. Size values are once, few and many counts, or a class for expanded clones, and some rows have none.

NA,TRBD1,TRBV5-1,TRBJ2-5,TGCGCCAGCAAACAGGGGGCGGGAGAGACCCAGTACTTC,CASKQGAGETQYF
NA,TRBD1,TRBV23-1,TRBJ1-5,TGCGCCAGCAGTCTCCTCGGGCAGGGGGCGTCTCGCGATCAGCCCCAGCATTTT,CASSLLGQGASRDQPQHF
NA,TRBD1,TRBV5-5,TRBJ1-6,TGTGCCAGCAGCTTGGGGACAGGGATACGCAATTCACCCCTCCACTTT,CASSLGTGIRNSPLHF
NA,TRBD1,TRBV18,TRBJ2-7,TGTGCCAGCTCAACTACGGGACAGGGGGCCGCAAAGCAGTACTTC,CASSTTGQGAAKQYF
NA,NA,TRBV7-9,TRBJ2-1,TGTGCCAGCAGCTTAGGGTCAGTTCCCTTCTCCTACAATGAGCAGTTCTTC,CASSLGSVPFSYNEQFF
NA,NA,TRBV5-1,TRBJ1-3,TGCGCCAGTATGATGGGAGATTCTGGAAACACCATATATTTT,CASMMGDSGNTIYF
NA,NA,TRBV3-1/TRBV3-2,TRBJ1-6,TGTGCCAGCAGCCAAGGAACAGGGTTTAATTCACCCCTCCACTTT,CASSQGTGFNSPLHF
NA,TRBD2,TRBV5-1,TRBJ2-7,TGCGCCAGCAGCTCGGGACTAGCGGGCTACGAGCAGTACTTC,CASSSGLAGYEQYF
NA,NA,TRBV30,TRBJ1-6,TGTGCCTGGAGTCTTCAGTTTTTCTATAATTCACCCCTCCACTTT,CAWSLQFFYNSPLHF
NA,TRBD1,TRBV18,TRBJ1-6,TGTGCCAGCTCACCAGCATGGACAGGGGCGAATTCACCCCTCCACTTT,CASSPAWTGANSPLHF
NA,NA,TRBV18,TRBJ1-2,TGTGCCAGCTCACCAGACAGGAGCTTCTATGGCTACACCTTC,CASSPDRSFYGYTF
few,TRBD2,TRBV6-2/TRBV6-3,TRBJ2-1,TGTGCCAGCAGTTACTCAGGGACTAGCCCATTCCATACATACAATGAGCAGTTCTTC,CASSYSGTSPFHTYNEQFF
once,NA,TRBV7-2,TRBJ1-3,TGTGCCAGCAGCTCGGACACAGGAAACACCATATATTTT,CASSSDTGNTIYF
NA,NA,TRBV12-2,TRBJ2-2,TGTGCAAGTCGCCCGGGGAGGACTAGGGACCCCGGGGAGCTGTTTTTT,CASRPGRTRDPGELFF
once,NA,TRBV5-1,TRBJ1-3,TGCGCCAGCAGCTTGGAAGGCTTTTACAGGGAGTCCGGAAACACCATATATTTT,CASSLEGFYRESGNTIYF
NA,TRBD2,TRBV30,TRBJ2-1,TGTGCCTGGAGTCATAGGACTAGCGGGGGCAATGAGCAGTTCTTC,CAWSHRTSGGNEQFF
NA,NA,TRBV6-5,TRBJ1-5,TGTGCCAGCAGTTTTGACGGGGGGAATCAGCCCCAGCATTTT,CASSFDGGNQPQHF
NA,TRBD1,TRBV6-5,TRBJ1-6,TGTGCCAGCAGTTACGTGAAGGGACAGGCGGGTTCACCCCTCCACTTT,CASSYVKGQAGSPLHF
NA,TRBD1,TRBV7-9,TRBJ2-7,TGTGCCAGCAGCTCCATCGGGACAGGCTACTACGAGCAGTACTTC,CASSSIGTGYYEQYF
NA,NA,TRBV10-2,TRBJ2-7,TGCGCCAGCACTGGACACATCTACGAGCAGTACTTC,CASTGHIYEQYF
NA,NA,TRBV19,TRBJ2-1,TGTGCCAGTAGGTCGCTAACCTCCTACAATGAGCAGTTCTTC,CASRSLTSYNEQFF
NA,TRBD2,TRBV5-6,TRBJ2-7,TGTGCCAGCAGCTCGGGACTAGCGGGACACGAGCAGTACTTC,CASSSGLAGHEQYF
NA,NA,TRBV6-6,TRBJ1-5,TGTGCCAGCAGTTTCCAGCAGGGACAGCCCCAGCATTTT,CASSFQQGQPQHF
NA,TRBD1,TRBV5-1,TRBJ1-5,TGCGCCAGCAGTGACGGGACAGGAGTTAATCAGCCCCAGCATTTT,CASSDGTGVNQPQHF
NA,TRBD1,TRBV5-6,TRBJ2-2,TGTGCCAGCAGCATAGGGGGCCCGAACACCGGGGAGCTGTTTTTT,CASSIGGPNTGELFF
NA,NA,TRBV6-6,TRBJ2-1,TGTGCCAGCAGTTACTCCGCTAGCCCCGCCTACAATGAGCAGTTCTTC,CASSYSASPAYNEQFF
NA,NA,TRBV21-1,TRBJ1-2,TGTGCCAGCAAAGAGAGGAGGGTTTTAAACTATGGCTACACCTTC,CASKERRVLNYGYTF
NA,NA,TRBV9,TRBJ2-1,TGTGCCAGCAGCGTGAGGGTTGGACTCGCCACCTACAATGAGCAGTTCTTC,CASSVRVGLATYNEQFF
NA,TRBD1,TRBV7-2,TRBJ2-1,TGTGCCAGCAGCCTCGGACAGGGGAGCCACAATGAGCAGTTCTTC,CASSLGQGSHNEQFF
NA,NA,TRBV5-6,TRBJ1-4,TGTGCCAGCAGCGTTGGAGACAATGAAAAACTGTTTTTT,CASSVGDNEKLFF
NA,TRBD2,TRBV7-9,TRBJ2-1,TGTGCCAGCAGCTTAAGAGCGGGGGCAAATGAGCAGTTCTTC,CASSLRAGANEQFF
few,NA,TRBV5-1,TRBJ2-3,TGCGCCAGCAAGGAAGGAGGTACACTCGATACGCAGTATTTT,CASKEGGTLDTQYF
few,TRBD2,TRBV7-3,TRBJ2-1,TGTGCCAGCGGAGGACTAGCGGCGGGGGATGAGCAGTTCTTC,CASGGLAAGDEQFF
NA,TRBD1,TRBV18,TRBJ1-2,TGTGCCAGCTCACCTTCAGGGGGCTATGGCTACACCTTC,CASSPSGGYGYTF
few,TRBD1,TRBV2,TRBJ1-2,TGTGCCAGCAGTGAAGCAGGACAGGGACTGCGTGGCTACACCTTC,CASSEAGQGLRGYTF
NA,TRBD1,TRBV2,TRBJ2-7,TGTGCCACCTCCGGGACAGGGGGCCCAAAAACCTACGAGCAGTACTTC,CATSGTGGPKTYEQYF
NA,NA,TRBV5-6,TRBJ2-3,TGTGCCAGCAGCGTGACTAGGGACTCGACGCAGTATTTT,CASSVTRDSTQYF
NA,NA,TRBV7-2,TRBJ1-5,TGTGCCAGCAGCTTAGGCACAGGTTGGAACAATCAGCCCCAGCATTTT,CASSLGTGWNNQPQHF
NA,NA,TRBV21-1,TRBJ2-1,TGTGCCAGCAGGGGAGGGAATGGGACGGCTTGCGACAATGAGCAGTTCTTC,CASRGGNGTACDNEQFF
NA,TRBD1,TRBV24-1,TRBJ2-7,TGTGCCACCAGTGATCAAGGACAGGGTTTACACGAGCAGTACTTC,CATSDQGQGLHEQYF
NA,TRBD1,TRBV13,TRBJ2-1,TGTGCCAGCAGCCTGGGACAGAAGAACAATGAGCAGTTCTTC,CASSLGQKNNEQFF
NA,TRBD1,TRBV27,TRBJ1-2,TGTGCCAGCAGTTCCTCCGGGACAGGGGGCCGTAACTATGGCTACACCTTC,CASSSSGTGGRNYGYTF
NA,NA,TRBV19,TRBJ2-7,TGTGCCAGTAGTCGGGACAAGTCCTACGAGCAGTACTTC,CASSRDKSYEQYF
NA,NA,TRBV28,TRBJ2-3,TGTGCCAGCAGTTCAGGAGGGTTGGGCACAGATACGCAGTATTTT,CASSSGGLGTDTQYF
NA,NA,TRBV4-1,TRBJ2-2,TGCGCCAGCAGCCTACCGCATTTTAGGCTCAGGGACTTGTACACCGGGGAGCTGTTTTTT,CASSLPHFRLRDLYTGELFF
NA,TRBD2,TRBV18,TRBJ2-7,TGTGCCAGCTCACCGGGGCAGTCCGGGACTAGGTTTATCTACGAGCAGTACTTC,CASSPGQSGTRFIYEQYF
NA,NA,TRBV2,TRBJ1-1,TGTGCCAGCATTCCGGGTCCCACCCCGAGGGACACTGAAGCTTTCTTT,CASIPGPTPRDTEAFF
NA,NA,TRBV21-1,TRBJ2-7,TGTGCCAGCAGCATACCGGGACTAGCGGCCACCTACGAGCAGTACTTC,CASSIPGLAATYEQYF
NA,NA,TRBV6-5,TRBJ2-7,TGTGCCAGCAGTTCGTGGGCCGGGACAAACTACGAGCAGTACTTC,CASSSWAGTNYEQYF
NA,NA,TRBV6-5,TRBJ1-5,TGTGCCAGCAGTTATCGGGGGGATCAGCCCCAGCATTTT,CASSYRGDQPQHF
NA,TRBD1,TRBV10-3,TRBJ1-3,TGTGCCATCAGTGAGTCGGGGACAGCCTCTGGAAACACCATATATTTT,CAISESGTASGNTIYF
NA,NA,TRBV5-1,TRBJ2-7,TGCGCCAGCAGGATACAGGTCTCTTCCTACGAGCAGTACTTC,CASRIQVSSYEQYF
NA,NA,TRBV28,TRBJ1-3,TGTGCCAGCAGTGGGAGGGGTGGAGCTGGAAACACCATATATTTT,CASSGRGGAGNTIYF
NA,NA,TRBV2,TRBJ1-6,TGTGCCAGCAGTCGGAGTTGGGGGGTGAATTCACCCCTCCACTTT,CASSRSWGVNSPLHF
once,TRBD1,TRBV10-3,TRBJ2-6,TGTGCCATCAGAGGGGACAGGGGAACTGGGGCCAACGTCCTGACTTTC,CAIRGDRGTGANVLTF
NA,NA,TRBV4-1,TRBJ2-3,TGCGCCAGCAGCCATGAGGAAGACTCTAGCACAGATACGCAGTATTTT,CASSHEEDSSTDTQYF
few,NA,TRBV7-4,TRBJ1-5,TGTGCCAGCAGCTTGCGGGACCCCTGCAATCAGCCCCAGCATTTT,CASSLRDPCNQPQHF
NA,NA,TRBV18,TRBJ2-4,TGTGCCAGCTCACCACCGTCTTCTGTAGCCAAAAACATTCAGTACTTC,CASSPPSSVAKNIQYF